This TCR beta chain is from a study of T cells after yellow fever vaccination (dated by TCRdb to between 2017 and 2020). With regard to the full study: The SMART-Seq v4 Ultra Low Input RNA kit was used to prepare libraries from fractions with low cell numbers. To follow T-cell clones before and after both primary and booster YFV17D yellow fever vaccination, bulk TCR alpha and beta repertoires underwent longitudinal sequencing. Two healthy male donors, one aged 18 to 30 and one aged 30 to 40 years, made up the cohort. Blood samples were taken at several timepoints before and after primary and secondary immunization, and bulk PBMC replicates and cell subsets were isolated.

According to the study, the label for this sample's treatment or condition signals: live attenuated yellow fever vaccine strain. At each blood-draw timepoint, two biological replicates of bulk PBMCs were obtained. A standard Ficoll-Paque protocol was used to isolate PBMCs from peripheral blood. TriZol was used to extract RNA from bulk PBMCs, CD4 and CD8 fractions, and dextramer-positive and dextramer-negative fractions. Study-level results and caveats: A small fraction of clonotypes appeared in both the CD4 and CD8 compartments, likely as a result of convergent recombination. Compared with the primary T-cell response, the secondary T-cell response was weaker but faster, peaking on day 5 rather than day 15. The study included only two donors, which limits how far the findings can be generalized. Most clones expanded after primary vaccination were re-detected after the booster (almost 98% of CD4 and around 86% of CD8), suggesting broad memory maintenance. Computational filtering was needed because FACS-sorted repertoires could contain abundant contaminating clonotypes from the bulk population.

TCR cDNA was synthesized by 5'RACE template switching, through which a universal primer site and unique molecular identifiers were introduced. Priming of cDNA synthesis was performed from both the TCR alpha and TCR beta constant segments. Library amplification used two PCR steps, and the second PCR step added sample barcodes and sequencing adapters. Sequencing of the libraries was done on either Illumina HiSeq 2500 (2x100 bp) or NovaSeq (2x150 bp). Turning to the authors' computational methods: MIGEC handled demultiplexing of reads and collapsing into UMI consensus sequences, while MiXCR performed V(D)J alignment. Using edgeR on replicate PBMC samples, clonotypes were called vaccine-responding if FDR was below 0.01 and the log2 fold change was above 5 up to day 15. CD4 or CD8 identity was assigned to each bulk clonotype according to whether the clonotype was present at higher abundance in the sequenced CD4 repertoire or the sequenced CD8 repertoire. TCRdb handled the public reads itself, with Q25 trimming in fastp and clone calling in MiXCR, and kept productive beta chains. Each record represents a unique CDR3 protein, reported with the most common genes and DNA among its rows. The V and J calls and clone size are TCRdb's, not the authors'. This sample is represented by around 350,000 distinct CDR3 sequences; about 9.9% of them were singletons. The ten largest clones represent around 20% of the sample.

There are a few counts of this clonotype. Its antigen is currently not known. There are no base qualities to consult, and no much larger clone falls within one base. The TCR originated in a man aged 18 to 30 who received the YFV17D yellow fever vaccine. This material consisted of PBMCs, taken on the day of the first yellow fever vaccination.

The DNA is as follows: TGTGCCAGCAGCGTCAGAGACAGAAACTATGGCTACACCTTC. It is translated as CASSVRDRNYGYTF. The sequence links TRBV5-8 to TRBJ1-2, and possibly TRBD1, on 5 matching bases. Based on the germline V gene, the CDR1 and CDR2 sequences are SGHTS and YDEGEE. The V end loses 4 bases and the J end loses 2 bases, and a stretch of 12 bases separates them. From cysteine to phenylalanine, the CDR3 is 14 amino acids long. Here the CDR3 DNA is all that survives: 42 bases in frame from base 1. Here the CDR3 is joined to the reference TRBV5-8 and TRBJ1-2 genes, and the full variable domain is: EAGVTQSPTHLIKTRGQQATLRCSPISGHTSVYWYQQALGLGLQFLLWYDEGEERNRGNFPPRFSGRQFPNYSSELNVNALELEDSALYLCASSVRDRNYGYTFGSGTRLTVV.